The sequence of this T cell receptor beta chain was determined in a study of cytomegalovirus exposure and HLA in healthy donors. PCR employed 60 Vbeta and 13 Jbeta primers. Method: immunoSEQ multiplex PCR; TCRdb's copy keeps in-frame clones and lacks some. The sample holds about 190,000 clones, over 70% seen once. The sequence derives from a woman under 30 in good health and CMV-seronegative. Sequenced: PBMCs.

The CDR3: CASSVGSSYEQYF. Written as DNA, the CDR3 is TGTGCCAGCAGCGTAGGGAGCTCCTACGAGCAGTACTTC. The chain is built from TRBV7-3 and TRBJ2-7; tentative D call: TRBD2 (5 bases). Looked up from germline, CDR1 is SGHTA and CDR2 is FQGTGA. The V end was cut by 5 bases, the J end by 0 bases, with 8 bases between. The CDR3 runs 13 residues.